The 14 T cell receptor beta chains below come from one sample, sequenced in a study of OX40 agonist ivuxolimab in advanced cancers. Libraries came from the immunoSEQ multiplex PCR assay. The table was pulled from immuneACCESS by TCRdb, which kept in-frame rearrangements only. Such tables lose some clones; where checked, under half of the loss comes from unresolved V genes, and the rest has no known cause. In all, the sample holds 55,000 to 70,000 clones, and around four fifths of those were seen once. The leading ten clones occupy around 3.3% of the sample. The input for sequencing was CD4+ or CD8+ T cells sorted from blood, taken in a trial of the OX40 agonist ivuxolimab. Receptors were obtained from an adult with an advanced solid tumor such as melanoma, head and neck, liver or kidney cancer.

The chain recombines TRBV10-3 with TRBJ2-7, with 7 bases lining up with TRBD1. This CDR3 comprises 13 residues. The ends lost 2 bases at V and 4 bases at J; junction bases unmatched: 2. Germline values: CDR1 ENHRY, CDR2 SYGVKD. The CDR3 is CAISEDREYEQYF. The CDR3 nucleotides are TGTGCCATCAGTGAGGACAGGGAATACGAGCAGTACTTC.

The chain has TRBV9 and TRBJ1-2; 7 nucleotides match TRBD1. The CDR3 loop spans 14 amino acids. V dropped 3 bases and J dropped 3; count of bases not matched to a gene: 5. Germline values: CDR1 SGDLS, CDR2 YYNGEE. The CDR3 reads CASSERTGYYGYTF. The CDR3 nucleotides are TGTGCCAGCAGCGAAAGGACAGGATACTATGGCTACACCTTC.

Only one count was recorded for this clone. V usage is TRBV5-4 and J usage is TRBJ2-5, with 10 bases that match TRBD2. From germline, CDR1 is SGHNT and CDR2 YYREEE (reference sequence). Germline trimming cut 0 bases from V and 4 bases from J; bases unmatched to any gene: 3. The CDR3 loop spans 15 amino acids. The CDR3 bases are TGTGCCAGCAGCTTGGTTAGCGGGGGGTTAGAGACCCAGTACTTC. Amino acid sequence: CASSLVSGGLETQYF.

This chain connects TRBV19 to TRBJ2-1; D may be TRBD1 or TRBD2 (5 bases each). V was shortened by 4 bases and J by 7 bases, with 20 bases between the two germline ends. The CDR3 runs 16 residues. CDR1 LNHDA and CDR2 SQIVND come from the germline V gene (reference sequence). For the CDR3, the DNA is TGTGCCAGTAGTACGAGGGGTGATGTGGTTGAGAATGAGCAGTTCTTC. It translates to CASSTRGDVVENEQFF.

The chain links TRBV6-5 to TRBJ2-3; D may be TRBD2 (6 bases). Looked up from germline, CDR1 is MNHEY and CDR2 is SVGAGI. V was trimmed by 5 bases and J by 2 bases, leaving 11 bases between them. CDR3 length: 14 residues. Written as DNA, the CDR3 is TGTGCCAGCAGTCCCGGGACTCTCACAGATACGCAGTATTTT. Amino acid sequence: CASSPGTLTDTQYF.

The genes are TRBV18 and TRBJ1-5, with 8 positions matching TRBD1. The ends lost 3 bases at V and 0 bases at J; junction bases unmatched: 7. CDR1 KGHSH and CDR2 LQKENI come from the germline V gene. The CDR3 is 17 residues long. CDR3 bases: TGTGCCAGCTCACCGACAGGGGCGTCCTATAGCAATCAGCCCCAGCATTTT. Translation gives CASSPTGASYSNQPQHF.

This clone occurred once. This chain joins TRBV7-2 and TRBJ1-2; D may be TRBD1 (6 bases). Germline V gene data show CDR1 as SGHTA and CDR2 as FQGNSA. This CDR3 contains 14 residues. The V and J ends lost 7 bases and 2 bases respectively, with 14 bases between them. CDR3 nucleotides: TGTGCCAGCAACTCTGACGGACAGAACTATGGCTACACCTTC. Amino acid sequence: CASNSDGQNYGYTF.

Written as DNA, the CDR3 is TGCGCCAGCAGCTTGCGGGGGGAGACCACTGAAGCTTTCTTT. Protein sequence: CASSLRGETTEAFF. V is TRBV5-1 and J is TRBJ1-1; TRBD1 is a possible D gene (5 bases). V lost 1 base, J lost 4 bases, and 11 bases lay in between. The CDR3 sequence is 14 residues long. Germline loops: CDR1 SGHRS, CDR2 YFSETQ. The full variable domain, its missing parts supplied by reference TRBV5-1 and TRBJ1-1, is KAGVTQTPRYLIKTRGQQVTLSCSPISGHRSVSWYQQTPGQGLQFLFEYFSETQRNKGNFPGRFSGRQFSNSRSEMNVSTLELGDSALYLCASSLRGETTEAFFGQGTRLTVV.

This clone was seen just once. The chain employs TRBV28 and TRBJ2-7; 7 bases agree with TRBD1. Germline loops: CDR1 MDHEN, CDR2 SYDVKM. The V and J ends lost 8 bases and 4 bases, in that order; junction bases with no gene match: 14. The CDR3 runs to 15 residues. For the CDR3, the DNA is TGTGCCAGCTCAGGAAGTTTCGGGACAGCTTACGAGCAGTACTTC. Translation: CASSGSFGTAYEQYF.

The rearrangement links TRBV11-3 to TRBJ2-1; D remains unclear. Germline CDR1 reads SGHNT; CDR2 reads YENEEA. This CDR3 is 17 amino acids long. V was cut by 1 base and J by 3 bases, with 16 bases left in between. Here the CDR3 DNA reads TGTGCCAGCAGCTTAGTGTCCCGCAGTTTCGACTACAATGAGCAGTTCTTC. Its protein product is CASSLVSRSFDYNEQFF.

The chain is built from TRBV6-4 and TRBJ1-3; the match to TRBD1 covers 8 bases. With V trimmed by 2 bases and J by 3 bases, 6 bases remained unmatched. The CDR3 has 16 amino acids. Germline-derived CDR1 and CDR2 are MRHNA and SNTAGT. The CDR3 spells CASSDAGQGFGNTIYF. The DNA for the CDR3 is TGTGCCAGCAGTGACGCCGGACAGGGCTTTGGAAACACCATATATTTT.

The gene calls are TRBV4-1 and TRBJ2-7; no clear D. Germline-derived CDR1 and CDR2 are MGHRA and YSYEKL. This CDR3 has 14 amino acids. V was trimmed by 1 base and J by 1 base, leaving 8 bases between them. CDR3 region: CASSQVHSSYEQYF. CDR3 nucleotides: TGCGCCAGCAGCCAAGTACACAGTTCCTACGAGCAGTACTTC.

This chain links TRBV7-2 with TRBJ1-1, with a tentative D call TRBD1 (5 bases). This CDR3 spans 13 amino acids. The V gene's germline CDR1 is SGHTA and CDR2 FQGNSA. Trimming pared 1 base from V and 3 bases from J, leaving 6 bases between. The chain's CDR3 is CASSLVGDTEAFF. The CDR3 DNA sequence: TGTGCCAGCAGCTTAGTGGGGGACACTGAAGCTTTCTTT.

The gene calls are TRBV12-5 and TRBJ2-5; D not resolved. Germline V gives CDR1 LGHNT, CDR2 FRNRAP. V lost 7 bases to trimming and J lost 2 bases, with 14 bases between them. This CDR3 comprises 14 residues. The CDR3 nucleotides are TGTGCTAGTGCACGAGGTGGCAGACAAGAGACCCAGTACTTC. Its translation: CASARGGRQETQYF.